This is a list of T cell receptor beta chains from one sample in a study of blood T cell repertoires in COVID-19. Here immunoSEQ multiplex PCR was the method, and the copy in TCRdb shows in-frame clones only, minus some. The sample has just over 150,000 clones, over 70% seen once; the top ten hold about 0.5%. Specimen: peripheral blood. The receptors stem from a man aged 55-75 years with acute or convalescent COVID-19. The CDR3 runs from the conserved cysteine through the conserved F or W. The D gene is left open where the match is weak. Size is omitted from some rows. Given values are once, few, many or a class for expanded clones.

j_call d_call v_call clone_size cdr3_nt cdr3_aa
TRBJ2-1 TRBD2 TRBV6-2/TRBV6-3 NA TGTGCCAGCAGCCTTAGCGGGAGGGCCAACAGTGAGCAGTTCTTC CASSLSGRANSEQFF
TRBJ2-1 TRBD1 TRBV27 NA TGTGCCAGCCACCCCAGGACAGGACTGAATGAGCAGTTCTTC CASHPRTGLNEQFF
TRBJ1-1 NA TRBV10-3 NA TGTGCCATCAGACAGGGGAACACTGAAGCTTTCTTT CAIRQGNTEAFF
TRBJ2-7 TRBD2 TRBV6-1 NA TGTGCCAGCAGTGAACACCCAACTAGCGGGGGAACCTACGAGCAGTACTTC CASSEHPTSGGTYEQYF
TRBJ2-7 TRBD2 TRBV18 NA TGTGCCAGCTCACCTCCAGCGGGGAGGGTCTACGAGCAGTACTTC CASSPPAGRVYEQYF
TRBJ2-7 TRBD2 TRBV11-3 NA TGTGCCAGCAGCTTAGCTAGCGGTCTCTACGAGCAGTACTTC CASSLASGLYEQYF
TRBJ2-7 TRBD2 TRBV6-2/TRBV6-3 NA TGTGCCAGCAGTACGGGGACTAGCGGACTTTTAATCTCCTACGAGCAGTACTTC CASSTGTSGLLISYEQYF
TRBJ2-4 NA TRBV21-1 NA TGTGCCAGCAGCAAAGTCGGCGGGACCAAAAACATTCAGTACTTC CASSKVGGTKNIQYF
TRBJ1-1 NA TRBV5-1 NA TGCGCCAGCAGCTTGGATGGGGGGGCGCGCACTGAAGCTTTCTTT CASSLDGGARTEAFF
TRBJ2-5 NA TRBV30 NA TGTGCCTGGGGTCCCCCAGGGAAATGGGAGACCCAGTACTTC CAWGPPGKWETQYF
TRBJ2-3 NA TRBV7-2 NA TGTGCCAGCAGCCTCCGGGACTCTAGATCCGCAGATACGCAGTATTTT CASSLRDSRSADTQYF
TRBJ1-2 NA TRBV5-5 once TGTGCCAGCAGCCCCGGGGGGCGCGTTCCCTATGGCTACACCTTC CASSPGGRVPYGYTF
TRBJ1-1 NA TRBV7-8 NA TGTGCCAGCAGCTTAGCGCAGGGAGCGGGCACTGAAGCTTTCTTT CASSLAQGAGTEAFF
TRBJ1-4 NA TRBV18 NA TGTGCCAGCTCCTGGCGGCCAGGGATTGAAAAACTGTTTTTT CASSWRPGIEKLFF
TRBJ2-5 TRBD1 TRBV12-5 few TGTGCTAGTGGTTCCGGACAGGTTACCCAGTACTTC CASGSGQVTQYF
TRBJ2-7 TRBD1 TRBV6-2/TRBV6-3 once TGTGCCAGCAGTTACTTCTCAGGGGGCTACGAGCAGTACTTC CASSYFSGGYEQYF
TRBJ2-7 TRBD1 TRBV28 NA TGTGCCAGCAGTCCTAGATATACCAGACAGGGCGAGTACGAGCAGTACTTC CASSPRYTRQGEYEQYF
TRBJ2-3 NA TRBV29-1 NA TGCAGCGTTGACGGGGGGCTCGGAGATACGCAGTATTTT CSVDGGLGDTQYF
TRBJ1-2 NA TRBV7-2 NA TGTGCCGTCACCAATCTCCAGGCGTACTATGGCTACACCTTC CAVTNLQAYYGYTF
TRBJ2-7 NA TRBV6-5 NA TGTGCCAGCACCCCGGGACTTACCTACGAGCAGTACTTC CASTPGLTYEQYF
TRBJ2-7 NA TRBV2 NA TGTGCCAGCACGGGAGACACATACTCCTACGAGCAGTACTTC CASTGDTYSYEQYF
TRBJ1-6 NA TRBV2 NA TGTGCCAGCAGTGAACAGGGCGAGCTTTCACCCCTCCACTTT CASSEQGELSPLHF
TRBJ1-5 TRBD1 TRBV28 NA TGTGCCAGCAGTCGATCCGGGACAGGGAGGGGTCAGCCCCAGCATTTT CASSRSGTGRGQPQHF
TRBJ1-2 TRBD1 TRBV28 once TGTGCCAGCAGAGAAGGGGGCCACGGCTACACCTTC CASREGGHGYTF
TRBJ1-2 NA TRBV5-4 NA TGTGCCAGCAGCTTTCCAGGTCTTTATGGCTACACCTTC CASSFPGLYGYTF
TRBJ2-2 TRBD2 TRBV19 NA TGTGCCAGTAGTATCGGGACTAGCGGGAGAGACACCGGGGAGCTGTTTTTT CASSIGTSGRDTGELFF
TRBJ2-7 NA TRBV29-1 NA TGCAGCGTTGAAGTCAGGGGTTCGGGGGGAGAGCAGTACTTC CSVEVRGSGGEQYF